This T cell receptor (beta chain) originates from a study of blood T cell repertoires in COVID-19. Study as a whole: Sites in the United States, Italy and Spain provided acute and convalescent COVID-19 samples. The cDNA or gDNA used as material had been derived from T cells, B-cell-depleted T cells, or PBMCs.

In the original workflow: Reference gene primers were amplified, and this amplification served to estimate nucleated cell counts. Measured with immunoSEQ multiplex PCR; TCRdb has only the in-frame clones, and not every one. V, J and clone size derive from that table, while D and trimming were established from the DNA sequence. The sample records tens of thousands of clones, about nine tenths being singletons. This clone appeared once. Trimming stripped 0 bases from V and 1 base from J, with 7 bases between. This CDR3 is built from 15 residues. CDR1 and CDR2 (germline): LGHNA, YSLEER. The TCR originated in a man in his 70s with active COVID-19. Specimen: peripheral blood. The chain links TRBV4-3 to TRBJ1-3; the D is unclear. Here the CDR3 reads CASSQETESGNTIYF. CDR3 bases: TGCGCCAGCAGCCAAGAAACAGAGTCTGGAAACACCATATATTTT.